Detailed here is one T cell receptor beta chain. Its antigen is not identified. Using immunoSEQ multiplex PCR, the repertoire was profiled, and TCRdb retains in-frame clones only, with some absent. Of around 71,000 clones listed, 65% to 85% are singletons. Germline CDR1 and CDR2: SEHNR and FQNEAQ (reference sequence). The CDR3 totals 12 residues. After removal of 8 bases from V and 6 bases from J, the junction contained 4 bases not matched to a gene. The record originates from a study of T cell responses to AZD1222 COVID-19 vaccine. Broader study findings: With dominance at 160-218 and 743-854, vaccine-associated CD4 TCRs spanned spike.

Sequenced here: peripheral blood, sampled on day 0 of AZD1222 vaccination. The TCR originated in an adult in good health. The chain carries TRBV7-9 and TRBJ1-2; 9 bases fit TRBD1. For the CDR3, the DNA is TGTGCCAGCGCCGGGACAGGGAATGGCTACACCTTC. This sequence encodes CASAGTGNGYTF.